These T cell receptor beta chains were read from a single sample in a study of blood T cell repertoires in COVID-19. Sequencing was performed with immunoSEQ multiplex PCR; in TCRdb, only in-frame clones are kept and a portion is missing. The data contain some 19,000 clones, 85% to 90% of them seen just once; the ten biggest clones take up roughly a sixth. Sequenced: peripheral blood. These receptor sequences come from a man aged 65-85 years with acute or convalescent COVID-19. Each CDR3 is given with its conserved first and last residue. The D gene is left open where the match is weak. Clone sizes are given selectively: once, few, many, or a class where the clone is expanded.

clone_size	v_call	j_call	d_call	cdr3_length	cdr3_aa	cdr3_nt
NA	TRBV7-2	TRBJ1-4	NA	13	CASSLRQFEKLFF	TGTGCCAGCAGCTTAAGACAGTTTGAAAAACTGTTTTTT
NA	TRBV6-2/TRBV6-3	TRBJ2-1	TRBD2	15	CASRPGTSGYNEQFF	TGTGCCAGCAGGCCTGGGACTAGCGGCTACAATGAGCAGTTCTTC
NA	TRBV7-3	TRBJ2-3	TRBD2	17	CASSSGTSGRDTDTQYF	TGTGCCAGCAGCTCCGGGACTAGCGGGAGGGACACAGATACGCAGTATTTT
NA	TRBV5-1	TRBJ2-5	TRBD1	16	CASSLGTGNPSETQYF	TGCGCCAGCAGCCTAGGGACAGGGAACCCTTCGGAGACCCAGTACTTC
few	TRBV5-1	TRBJ1-2	NA	13	CASSFDSNYGYTF	TGCGCCAGCAGCTTTGACAGCAACTATGGCTACACCTTC
NA	TRBV20-1	TRBJ2-5	NA	11	CSARISEHPYF	TGCAGTGCTAGAATCTCTGAGCATCCGTACTTC
NA	TRBV19	TRBJ2-5	TRBD2	17	CASSRGLAGGGQETQYF	TGTGCCAGTAGTAGGGGACTAGCGGGAGGGGGACAAGAGACCCAGTACTTC
NA	TRBV4-3	TRBJ2-7	TRBD2	14	CASSQVAGDREQYF	TGCGCCAGCAGCCAAGTAGCGGGAGACCGCGAGCAGTACTTC
NA	TRBV19	TRBJ1-5	TRBD1	14	CASSLGQGQEPQHF	TGTGCCAGTTCCTTGGGACAGGGGCAAGAGCCCCAGCATTTT
NA	TRBV15	TRBJ2-7	NA	14	CATSRGRMSYEQYF	TGTGCCACCAGCAGAGGGCGGATGTCCTACGAGCAGTACTTC
NA	TRBV7-8	TRBJ2-3	TRBD2	16	CASSLETAGGPDTQYF	TGTGCCAGCAGCTTAGAGACTGCGGGAGGGCCAGATACGCAGTATTTT
NA	TRBV19	TRBJ1-1	NA	14	CASMPGQTNTEAFF	TGTGCCAGTATGCCCGGACAGACGAACACTGAAGCTTTCTTT
NA	TRBV29-1	TRBJ1-2	NA	12	CSVGTGYDGYTF	TGCAGCGTCGGCACAGGGTACGATGGCTACACCTTC
NA	TRBV6-1	TRBJ1-1	NA	14	CASSEMDSIGGAFF	TGTGCCAGCAGTGAGATGGACAGCATCGGAGGAGCTTTCTTT
NA	TRBV19	TRBJ2-6	NA	21	CASSARLISGRGVSGANVLTF	TGTGCCAGTAGTGCCCGCTTAATCTCGGGCAGGGGCGTCTCTGGGGCCAACGTCCTGACTTTC